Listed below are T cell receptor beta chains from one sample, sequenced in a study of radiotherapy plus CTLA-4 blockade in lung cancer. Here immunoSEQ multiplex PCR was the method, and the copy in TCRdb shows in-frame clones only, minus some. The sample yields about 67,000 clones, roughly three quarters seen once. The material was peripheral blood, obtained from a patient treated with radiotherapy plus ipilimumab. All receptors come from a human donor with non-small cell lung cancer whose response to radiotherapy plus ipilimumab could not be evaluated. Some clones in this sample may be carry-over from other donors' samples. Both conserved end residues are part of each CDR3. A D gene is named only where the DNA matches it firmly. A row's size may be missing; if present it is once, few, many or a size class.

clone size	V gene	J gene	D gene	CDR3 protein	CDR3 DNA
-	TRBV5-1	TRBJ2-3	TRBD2	CASSLGGGGLDTQYF	TGCGCCAGCAGCTTGGGGGGCGGGGGATTGGATACGCAGTATTTT
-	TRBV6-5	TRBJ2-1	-	CASSYRRPTVNNEQFF	TGTGCCAGCAGTTACCGGCGGCCAACCGTGAACAATGAGCAGTTCTTC
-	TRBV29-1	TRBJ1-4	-	CSVSHRATNEKLFF	TGCAGCGTTAGCCACCGTGCAACTAATGAAAAACTGTTTTTT
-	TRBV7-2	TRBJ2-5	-	CASSSRRETQYF	TGTGCCAGCAGCTCGAGGCGGGAGACCCAGTACTTC
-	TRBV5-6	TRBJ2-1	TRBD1	CASSFAGTGRRNEQFF	TGTGCCAGCAGCTTCGCCGGGACAGGCCGTCGCAATGAGCAGTTCTTC
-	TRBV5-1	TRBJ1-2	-	CASSLGQGNYGYTF	TGCGCCAGCAGCTTGGGTCAGGGAAACTATGGCTACACCTTC
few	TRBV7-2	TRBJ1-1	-	CASSLRGGTEAFF	TGTGCCAGCAGCTTAAGGGGGGGCACTGAAGCTTTCTTT
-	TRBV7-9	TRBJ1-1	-	CASSLQGNTEAFF	TGTGCCAGCAGCTTACAGGGGAACACTGAAGCTTTCTTT
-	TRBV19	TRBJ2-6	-	CASRTGWVSGANVLTF	TGTGCCAGTAGAACAGGGTGGGTCTCTGGGGCCAACGTCCTGACTTTC
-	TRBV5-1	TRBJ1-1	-	CASSPQENTEAFF	TGCGCCAGCAGCCCCCAGGAGAACACTGAAGCTTTCTTT
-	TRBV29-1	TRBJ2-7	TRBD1	CSVQGQGREQYF	TGCAGCGTTCAAGGACAGGGACGCGAGCAGTACTTC
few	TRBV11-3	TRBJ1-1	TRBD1	CASSLQGDTEAFF	TGTGCCAGCAGCCTACAGGGGGACACTGAAGCTTTCTTT
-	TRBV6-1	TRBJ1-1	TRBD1	CASETGMNTEAFF	TGTGCCAGCGAGACAGGGATGAACACTGAAGCTTTCTTT
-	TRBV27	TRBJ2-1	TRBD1	CASREAGTGAVHEQFF	TGTGCCAGCAGGGAGGCCGGGACAGGGGCAGTCCATGAGCAGTTCTTC
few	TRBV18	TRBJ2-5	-	CASSPPSETGTWTQYF	TGTGCCAGCTCTCCACCTTCCGAGACAGGGACTTGGACCCAGTACTTC
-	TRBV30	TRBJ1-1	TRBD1	CASIRGPSAFF	TGTGCCTCCATAAGGGGGCCGTCGGCTTTCTTT
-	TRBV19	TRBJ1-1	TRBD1	CASGRQGGNTEAFF	TGTGCCAGTGGTCGACAGGGGGGAAACACTGAAGCTTTCTTT
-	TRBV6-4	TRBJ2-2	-	CASSAQQGGTGELFF	TGTGCCAGCAGTGCGCAACAGGGAGGGACCGGGGAGCTGTTTTTT
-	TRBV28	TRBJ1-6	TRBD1	CASTTTGVKYNSPLHF	TGTGCCAGCACCACGACAGGGGTTAAGTATAATTCACCCCTCCACTTT
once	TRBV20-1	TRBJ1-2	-	CSGSLHTF	TGCAGTGGTTCCCTCCACACCTTC
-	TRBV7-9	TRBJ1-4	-	CASSVRGLTNEKLFF	TGTGCCAGCAGCGTCCGAGGGTTGACTAATGAAAAACTGTTTTTT
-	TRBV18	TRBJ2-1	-	CASSQGTSGNEQFF	TGTGCCAGCTCCCAGGGGACCTCAGGCAATGAGCAGTTCTTC
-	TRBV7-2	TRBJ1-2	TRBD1	CASSLRGDSTQPYGYTF	TGTGCCAGCAGCTTAAGAGGGGACAGCACTCAGCCTTATGGCTACACCTTC
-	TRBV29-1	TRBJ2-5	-	CSVEDPSILRAAQETQYF	TGCAGCGTTGAAGATCCTAGCATATTGAGGGCAGCGCAAGAGACCCAGTACTTC
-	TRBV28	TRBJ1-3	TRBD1	CASSEPTGALGGNTIYF	TGTGCCAGCAGTGAACCGACAGGGGCCCTTGGTGGAAACACCATATATTTT